The rows below give T cell receptor beta chains drawn from one sample of a study of cytomegalovirus exposure and HLA in healthy donors. TCRdb's table, derived via immunoSEQ multiplex PCR, lists solely in-frame clones and lacks some. Here the sample spans about 150,000 clones, roughly 70% being singletons. The sequencing sample was made of PBMCs. These receptors all stem from a man aged 25 to 40 in good health and CMV-seronegative. CDR3s include the opening cysteine and the closing phenylalanine or tryptophan. Fields, in order: D gene, clone size, V gene, J gene, CDR3 DNA, CDR3 protein. D genes are given only for firm matches. Size is omitted from some rows. Given values are once, few, many or a class for expanded clones.

TRBD1	.	TRBV4-1	TRBJ1-2	TGCGCCAGCAGCCCGACAGGGAACGACTATGGCTACACCTTC	CASSPTGNDYGYTF
TRBD2	.	TRBV10-2	TRBJ2-3	TGCGCCAGTAGTAGCGGGGGGGGCACAGATACGCAGTATTTT	CASSSGGGTDTQYF
TRBD2	.	TRBV28	TRBJ2-7	TGTGCCAGCAGGTCAAGCGGGGGAACCTACGAGCAGTACTTC	CASRSSGGTYEQYF
.	.	TRBV5-4	TRBJ2-4	TGTGCCTCGGGGGAACAGAGTGCAAAAAACATTCAGTACTTC	CASGEQSAKNIQYF
.	.	TRBV30	TRBJ1-6	TGTGCCTGGAGTTCTCAGGGGCGAGTCGGACCCCTCCACTTT	CAWSSQGRVGPLHF
TRBD1	once	TRBV13	TRBJ2-3	TGTGCCACCTCTGTGGACAGGGGAGCAGATACGCAGTATTTT	CATSVDRGADTQYF
.	.	TRBV28	TRBJ2-7	TGTGCCAGCAGTTTTTTGGGCAACCCCTCCTACGAGCAGTACTTC	CASSFLGNPSYEQYF
TRBD1	once	TRBV5-1	TRBJ2-5	TGCGCCAGCAGCCCCGGGACAGGGATCCAAGAGACCCAGTACTTC	CASSPGTGIQETQYF
TRBD1	.	TRBV11-3	TRBJ2-1	TGTGCCAGCAGCTTAGGGGACAGCACCTACAATGAGCAGTTCTTC	CASSLGDSTYNEQFF
.	.	TRBV19	TRBJ1-6	TGTGCCAGTACCGAACTACAGGGTGGAAATTCACCCCTCAACTTT	CASTELQGGNSPLNF
TRBD1	.	TRBV19	TRBJ2-7	TGTGCCAGTAGTAGCGGGACAGGGATCTACGAGCAGTACTTC	CASSSGTGIYEQYF
TRBD2	.	TRBV7-2	TRBJ2-7	TGTGCCAGCAGCTTAAGCGGGGGCTCCTACGAGCAGTACTTC	CASSLSGGSYEQYF
TRBD1	once	TRBV7-2	TRBJ1-4	TGTGCCAGCAGCCCGGGACAGCATCCAACTAATGAAAAACTGTTTTTT	CASSPGQHPTNEKLFF
.	.	TRBV15	TRBJ2-2	TGTGCCACCAGCAGAGATCGGGCCGGGGAGCTGTTTTTT	CATSRDRAGELFF
TRBD1	.	TRBV7-9	TRBJ2-3	TGTGCCAGCAGCTCCCGGGACAGGCCCACAGATACGCAGTATTTT	CASSSRDRPTDTQYF
.	few	TRBV6-5	TRBJ1-2	TGTGCCAGCAGTTCCCTCACAATACAGGAACGGGATGGCTACACCTTC	CASSSLTIQERDGYTF
TRBD1	.	TRBV5-1	TRBJ2-3	TGCGCCAGCAGCTTCGGGACAGGGAATTCAGATACGCAGTATTTT	CASSFGTGNSDTQYF
.	few	TRBV5-6	TRBJ1-2	TGTGCCAGCAGCTTGTTGTCGGAGAACTATGGCTACACCTTC	CASSLLSENYGYTF
TRBD2	.	TRBV7-8	TRBJ2-7	TGTGCCAGCAGGGGACTAGCGTACGAGCAGTACTTC	CASRGLAYEQYF
TRBD1	once	TRBV9	TRBJ2-2	TGTGCCAGCATCCAGGACAGGGGGACCGGGGAGCTGTTTTTT	CASIQDRGTGELFF
.	.	TRBV6-1	TRBJ1-4	TGTGCCAGCACCAAACGCGGGTCCGGAGAAAAACTGTTTTTT	CASTKRGSGEKLFF
TRBD2	.	TRBV5-4	TRBJ2-3	TGTGCCAGCAGCGCGGGACTAGCGGGGGGCTCTAGCACAGATACGCAGTATTTT	CASSAGLAGGSSTDTQYF
TRBD1	.	TRBV5-1	TRBJ2-5	TGCGCCAGCAGCTGGGCCAGGGCAGGGGGCCTAGAGACCCAGTACTTC	CASSWARAGGLETQYF
TRBD1	.	TRBV6-6	TRBJ1-5	TGTGCCAGCAGTTACTCCGACAGGGGGAGCAATCAGCCCCAGCATTTT	CASSYSDRGSNQPQHF
TRBD2	.	TRBV7-2	TRBJ2-7	TGTGCCAGCAGCTTAGGGAGCGGGGGGTACTACGAGCAGTACTTC	CASSLGSGGYYEQYF
TRBD1	.	TRBV4-1	TRBJ1-1	TGCGCCAGCAGCCCTATTCCGGGACAGCGAGCAAACACTGAAGCTTTCTTT	CASSPIPGQRANTEAFF
.	.	TRBV18	TRBJ1-2	TGTGCCAGCTCCTCTCAGGAACTTGGCTACACCTTC	CASSSQELGYTF
.	.	TRBV6-1	TRBJ2-7	TGTGCCAGCAGTGAAGCGGGTGGGGGCTTTTTTTCTTACGAGCAGTACTTC	CASSEAGGGFFSYEQYF
TRBD1	few	TRBV4-3	TRBJ1-6	TGCGCCAGCAGCCAAGAGCGGACAGGGGGCCTATCACCCCTCCACTTT	CASSQERTGGLSPLHF
.	.	TRBV4-1	TRBJ1-2	TGCGCCAGCAGCCAATTCCCGGGAGATGAAAGAAGCTACACCTTC	CASSQFPGDERSYTF
.	.	TRBV5-4	TRBJ1-6	TGTGCCAGCAGCTCCAAATCCCCAGGGAATAATTCACCCCTCCACTTT	CASSSKSPGNNSPLHF
.	.	TRBV7-6	TRBJ2-1	TGTGCCAGCAGCGGCGGGGCGCAGGAGAGCTCCTACAATGAGCAGTTCTTC	CASSGGAQESSYNEQFF
.	.	TRBV20-1	TRBJ1-2	TGCAGTTACTACAACTATGGCTACACCTTC	CSYYNYGYTF
TRBD1	once	TRBV28	TRBJ2-5	TGTGCCAGCTGGGACAGGGGGAATCCACAAGAGACCCAGTACTTC	CASWDRGNPQETQYF
.	.	TRBV4-3	TRBJ1-2	TGCGCCAGCAGCCCCCAACAAGGCCAGGGCGCTGGCTACACCTTC	CASSPQQGQGAGYTF
TRBD1	.	TRBV4-2	TRBJ1-5	TGTGCCAGCAGCCAAGAAATCGGGGGGACAGGGGGCCGTTTTCAGCCCCAGCATTTT	CASSQEIGGTGGRFQPQHF
.	.	TRBV27	TRBJ1-6	TGTGCCAGCCGCCCTAGGGAGTCCTATAATTCACCCCTCAACTTT	CASRPRESYNSPLNF
TRBD1	.	TRBV15	TRBJ1-5	TGTGCCACCAGCAGAGGATCTGGGACAGGGGTCGGCAATCAGCCCCAGCATTTT	CATSRGSGTGVGNQPQHF
.	.	TRBV4-3	TRBJ1-1	TGCGCCAGCAGCCAAGAGTCAGGGGTGTCTGAAGCTTTCTTT	CASSQESGVSEAFF
.	few	TRBV4-1	TRBJ1-1	TGCGCCAGCAGCCAAGGTGGCACCTTGAACACTGAAGCTTTCTTT	CASSQGGTLNTEAFF
TRBD2	.	TRBV5-4	TRBJ2-7	TGTGCCAGCAGTTCCGGACTAGCGCCCTACGGGCAGTACTTC	CASSSGLAPYGQYF
TRBD1	.	TRBV7-6	TRBJ1-2	TGTGCCAGCAGCTCAGACTCAGGGGGCCGGAATGGCTACACCTTC	CASSSDSGGRNGYTF